This TCR beta chain derives from a study of blood T cell repertoires in COVID-19. The protocol was immunoSEQ multiplex PCR, while the TCRdb copy is restricted to in-frame clones and leaves out a portion. Here the sample spans around 200,000 clones, approximately 86% being singletons. Germline V gene data show CDR1 as SGDLS and CDR2 as YYNGEE. V dropped 0 bases and J dropped 7; count of bases not matched to a gene: 4. The CDR3 loop spans 14 amino acids. This chain joins TRBV9 and TRBJ1-2; 9 bases are shared with TRBD1. The sequenced sample was PBMCs or T cells enriched from blood (not recorded which). The TCR comes from a woman aged 30 to 39 who had been exposed to COVID-19. CDR3 nucleotides: TGTGCCAGCAGCGTAGGGGGACAGGGACGTGGCTACACCTTC. It codes for CASSVGGQGRGYTF.